Below, 5 T cell receptor beta chains from the same sample are listed, as sequenced in a study of blood T cell repertoires in COVID-19. Method: immunoSEQ multiplex PCR; TCRdb's copy keeps in-frame clones and lacks some. In the table there are roughly 52,000 clones, approximately 85% of which are singletons. The specimen was peripheral blood. These receptors all come from a human donor in a cohort sampled during active COVID-19.

The rearrangement joins TRBV7-2 to TRBJ1-5; a possible D gene is TRBD1 (6 bases). Trimming took off 1 base at V and 3 bases at J, with 13 bases between the two ends. This CDR3 has 16 amino acids. Germline CDR1 SGHTA, CDR2 FQGNSA. The CDR3 loop reads CASSLVGGDINQPQHF. The DNA of the CDR3 is TGTGCCAGCAGCTTAGTGGGGGGGGACATCAATCAGCCCCAGCATTTT.

The V call is TRBV19, the J call TRBJ2-7; TRBD2 is a possible D gene (6 bases). This CDR3 contains 15 residues. Per the germline V gene, CDR1 is LNHDA and CDR2 is SQIVND (reference sequence). Deletions cut 1 base from V and 7 bases from J, with 17 bases between. Written as DNA, the CDR3 is TGTGCCAGTAGTATAGTGCGGGACCCCCCTGGTGAGCAGTACTTC. Its protein is CASSIVRDPPGEQYF.

The chain recombines TRBV9 with TRBJ1-1; D is perhaps TRBD1 (5 bases). This CDR3 region has 14 residues. Deletions cut 4 bases from V and 4 bases from J, with 14 bases between. Germline V gives CDR1 SGDLS, CDR2 YYNGEE. The CDR3 sequence is CASSPPPGGTEAFF. The CDR3 coding sequence is TGTGCCAGCAGCCCTCCCCCGGGGGGCACTGAAGCTTTCTTT.

The chain uses TRBV7-9 and TRBJ2-2; possible D gene TRBD2, 6 bases. V gave up 5 bases and J gave up 1 base, with 14 bases separating them. Germline lookup yields CDR1 SEHNR and CDR2 FQNEAQ (reference sequence). The CDR3 spans 16 residues. The CDR3 region is CASSHGGSGNTGELFF. CDR3 DNA sequence: TGTGCCAGCAGCCACGGGGGATCTGGGAACACCGGGGAGCTGTTTTTT. The entire variable domain, with the rest obtained from reference TRBV7-9 and TRBJ2-2, is as follows: DTGVSQNPRHKITKRGQNVTFRCDPISEHNRLYWYRQTLGQGPEFLTYFQNEAQLEKSRLLSDRFSAERPKGSFSTLEIQRTEQGDSAMYLCASSHGGSGNTGELFFGEGSRLTVL.

This clone was counted only a few times. The chain joins TRBV7-2 to TRBJ2-1, with 8 nucleotides matching TRBD1. Germline V gene data show CDR1 as SGHTA and CDR2 as FQGNSA. With V trimmed by 6 bases and J by 8 bases, 15 bases remained unmatched. CDR3 length: 16 amino acids. In DNA form, the CDR3 reads TGTGCCAGCAGGACACAGGGGGGCGCAGGTAGATATGAGCAGTTCTTC. This encodes CASRTQGGAGRYEQFF.